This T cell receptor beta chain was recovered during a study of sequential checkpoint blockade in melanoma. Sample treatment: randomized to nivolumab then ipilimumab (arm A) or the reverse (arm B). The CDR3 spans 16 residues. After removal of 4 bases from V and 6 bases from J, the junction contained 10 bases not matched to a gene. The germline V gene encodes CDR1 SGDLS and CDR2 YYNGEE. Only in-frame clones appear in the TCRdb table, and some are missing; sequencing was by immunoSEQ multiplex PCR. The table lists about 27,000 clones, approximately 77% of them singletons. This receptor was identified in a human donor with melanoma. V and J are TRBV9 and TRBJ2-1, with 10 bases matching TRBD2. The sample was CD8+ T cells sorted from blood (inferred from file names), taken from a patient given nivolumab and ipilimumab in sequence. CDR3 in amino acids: CASSFRPGTSVNEQFF. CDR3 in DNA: TGTGCCAGCAGCTTCAGACCCGGGACTAGCGTCAATGAGCAGTTCTTC.